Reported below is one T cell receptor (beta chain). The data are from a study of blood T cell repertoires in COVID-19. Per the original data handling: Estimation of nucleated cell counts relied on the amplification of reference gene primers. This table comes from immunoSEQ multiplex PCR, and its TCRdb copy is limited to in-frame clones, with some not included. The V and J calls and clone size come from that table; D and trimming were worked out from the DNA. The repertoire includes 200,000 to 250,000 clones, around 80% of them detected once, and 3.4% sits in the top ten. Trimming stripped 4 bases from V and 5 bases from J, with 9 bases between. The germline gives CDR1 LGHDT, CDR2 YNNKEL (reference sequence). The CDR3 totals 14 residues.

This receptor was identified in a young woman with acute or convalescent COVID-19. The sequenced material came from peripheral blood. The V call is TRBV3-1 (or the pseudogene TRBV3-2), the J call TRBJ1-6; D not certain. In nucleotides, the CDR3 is TGTGCCAGCAGCCGTCGCGATAATAATTCACCCCTCCACTTT. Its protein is CASSRRDNNSPLHF.